Sequencing of this T cell receptor (beta chain) was carried out in a study of blood T cell repertoires in COVID-19. As for the study in general: In each case, the material was cDNA or gDNA derived from T cells, B-cell-depleted T cells, or PBMCs.

The ends lost 4 bases at V and 7 bases at J; junction bases unmatched: 10. Germline CDR1 and CDR2: SGDLS and YYNGEE. CDR3 length equals 14 residues. Assay: immunoSEQ multiplex PCR; the TCRdb copy retains only in-frame clones and omits some. This sample has around 250,000 clones, with more than 85% found just once. The V and J genes are TRBV9 and TRBJ1-2, with 7 bases that match TRBD1. What was sequenced was peripheral blood. The TCR was taken from a woman aged 70-85 years with active or convalescent COVID-19. CDR3 region: CASSPQTGSFGYTF. The CDR3 DNA reads TGTGCCAGCAGCCCTCAGACAGGGTCATTTGGCTACACCTTC.